These 21 T cell receptor beta chains share one sample of origin, sequenced in a study of shared clonotypes between healthy human individuals. Using immunoSEQ multiplex PCR, the repertoire was profiled, and TCRdb retains in-frame clones only, with some absent. The sample has approximately 2.5 million clones, 93% seen once. Source material: naive CD4+ T cells from PBMCs. As to subset: CD45RA+ positively selected. Source of these receptors: a man between 18 and 35 years old in good health. Some clones in this sample may be carry-over from other donors' samples.

This chain uses TRBV7-6 with TRBJ1-1; a weak D match, TRBD1 (5 bases). The CDR3 has 14 amino acids. Germline-derived CDR1 and CDR2 are SGHVS and FNYEAQ. V lost 5 bases, J lost 4 bases, and 14 bases lay in between. CDR3 nucleotide sequence: TGTGCCAGCAGCGATCAAGGGGTCGCCACTGAAGCTTTCTTT. Encoded protein: CASSDQGVATEAFF. Looking up the rest from reference TRBV7-6 and TRBJ1-1 gives the full variable domain: GAGVSQSPRYKVTKRGQDVALRCDPISGHVSLYWYRQALGQGPEFLTYFNYEAQQDKSGLPNDRFSAERPEGSISTLTIQRTEQRDSAMYRCASSDQGVATEAFFGQGTRLTVV.

V gene TRBV5-8 combines with J gene TRBJ1-5; 9 positions match TRBD1. The CDR3 totals 14 residues. Trimming at V came to 5 bases and at J to 7 bases, leaving 7 bases not matched to a gene. CDR1 and CDR2 from the germline V gene are SGHTS and YDEGEE. The CDR3: CASRAGTGFQPQHF. Written as DNA, the CDR3 is TGTGCCAGCAGGGCCGGGACAGGGTTCCAGCCCCAGCATTTT.

The gene calls are TRBV5-1 and TRBJ2-2, with 7 bases lining up with TRBD1. The CDR3 is made up of 13 amino acids. The V gene's germline CDR1 is SGHRS and CDR2 YFSETQ. With V trimmed by 5 bases and J by 7 bases, 5 bases remained unmatched. Here the CDR3 reads CASRPTGFGELFF. The CDR3 DNA is TGCGCCAGCAGACCGACAGGGTTCGGGGAGCTGTTTTTT. The full variable domain, in which reference TRBV5-1 and TRBJ2-2 provide the parts outside the CDR3, is KAGVTQTPRYLIKTRGQQVTLSCSPISGHRSVSWYQQTPGQGLQFLFEYFSETQRNKGNFPGRFSGRQFSNSRSEMNVSTLELGDSALYLCASRPTGFGELFFGEGSRLTVL.

This chain links TRBV9 with TRBJ2-7, with D possibly matching TRBD2 (5 bases). This CDR3 region has 14 residues. From germline, CDR1 is SGDLS and CDR2 YYNGEE. Trimming shortened V by 3 bases and J by 5 bases, and 15 bases separated the two germline ends. The CDR3 loop is CASSGEGTMDEQYF. The DNA of the CDR3 is TGTGCCAGCAGCGGCGAGGGAACGATGGACGAGCAGTACTTC.

This chain connects TRBV19 to TRBJ1-5, with 7 bases aligning to TRBD1. CDR1 and CDR2 (germline): LNHDA, SQIVND (reference sequence). With 3 bases clipped from V and 9 bases from J, the junction kept 11 bases outside the gene matches. This CDR3 is built from 15 residues. In DNA form, the CDR3 reads TGTGCCAGTAGTATCGAACAGGGGACGAGTAGGCCCCAGCATTTT. As protein: CASSIEQGTSRPQHF.

This clone has just one count. The rearrangement links TRBV5-1 to TRBJ2-1; TRBD2 matches 7 bases. Germline CDR1 reads SGHRS; CDR2 reads YFSETQ. The V segment lost 7 bases and the J segment 6 bases; nucleotides outside the gene matches: 10. The CDR3 spans 14 residues. The CDR3 sequence is CASGPPSGSNEQFF. As DNA, the CDR3 is TGCGCCAGCGGACCCCCTAGCGGATCCAATGAGCAGTTCTTC.

This clone was seen a single time. This chain joins TRBV5-6 and TRBJ2-1; TRBD1 is a possible D gene (5 bases). Between the trimmed V and J ends, which lost 0 bases and 4 bases, there was a span of 17 bases. CDR3 length equals 17 residues. Germline values: CDR1 SGHDT, CDR2 YYEEEE. The CDR3 nucleotides are TGTGCCAGCAGCTTGGAGTATAAGCAGGGAACATACAATGAGCAGTTCTTC. It translates to CASSLEYKQGTYNEQFF.

This chain's CDR3 is CASSFTRGSYNEQFF. In nucleotides, the CDR3 is TGTGCCAGCAGTTTTACTCGCGGGAGTTACAATGAGCAGTTCTTC. The rearrangement links TRBV28 to TRBJ2-1; 7 bases align to TRBD2. The CDR3 loop spans 15 amino acids. CDR1 is MDHEN, CDR2 SYDVKM, per germline. The V segment lost 3 bases and the J segment 4 bases; nucleotides outside the gene matches: 6.

This sequence joins TRBV4-2 and TRBJ2-5, with D tentatively TRBD1 (5 bases). CDR3 length: 14 residues. Germline-derived CDR1 and CDR2 are LGHNA and YNFKEQ. The V gene lost 1 base and the J gene lost 4 bases, with 10 bases spanning the gap. For the CDR3, the DNA is TGTGCCAGCAGCCAAGTGGGGCTTTCAGAGACCCAGTACTTC. Its translation is CASSQVGLSETQYF.

The V and J genes are TRBV28 and TRBJ1-1; D gene unclear. CDR3 length: 14 residues. The V gene's germline CDR1 is MDHEN and CDR2 SYDVKM. Trimming left V 5 bases short and J 1 base short, with 11 bases between. The CDR3 is CASSTPWGNTEAFF. DNA for the CDR3: TGTGCCAGCAGTACTCCATGGGGGAACACTGAAGCTTTCTTT.

The chain combines TRBV5-1 with TRBJ1-4, with 9 bases aligning to TRBD1. The germline CDR1 and CDR2 sequences are SGHRS and YFSETQ. The CDR3 length is 15 residues. V lost 6 bases and J lost 5; bases outside the gene matches: 8. CDR3: CASTPGGQGNEKLFF. CDR3 in DNA: TGCGCCAGCACCCCCGGGGGACAGGGAAATGAAAAACTGTTTTTT.

The genes are TRBV5-1 and TRBJ2-2; no definite D call. Germline lookup yields CDR1 SGHRS and CDR2 YFSETQ. There are 15 residues in the CDR3. V was cut by 4 bases and J by 5 bases, with 15 bases left in between. The CDR3 sequence: CASSPTTDPTGELFF. CDR3 sequence (DNA): TGCGCCAGCAGCCCCACCACTGACCCGACCGGGGAGCTGTTTTTT.

The J gene is TRBJ2-7, the V gene TRBV10-3; the D gene is possibly TRBD1 (5 bases). Between the trimmed V and J ends, which lost 8 bases and 4 bases, there was a span of 18 bases. Germline-derived CDR1 and CDR2 are ENHRY and SYGVKD. The CDR3 is made up of 14 amino acids. The CDR3 protein is CAILDSAGRYEQYF. DNA of the CDR3: TGTGCCATCCTTGATAGTGCAGGGCGGTACGAGCAGTACTTC.

This clone was observed once. The V call is TRBV1, the J call TRBJ1-5. TRBV1 is a documented pseudogene. The CDR3 loop spans 17 amino acids. CDR3 in amino acids: CTSRQLKGFTGNQPQHF. CDR3 nucleotide sequence: TGCACCAGCAGACAGCTAAAAGGGTTTACGGGCAATCAGCCCCAGCATTTT.

The chain recombines TRBV15 with TRBJ2-7, with 9 nucleotides matching TRBD1. The junction had 10 bases not matched to a gene; V was cut back by 1 base and J by 6 bases. Germline loops: CDR1 LNHNV, CDR2 YYDKDF (reference sequence). This CDR3 region has 16 residues. This chain's CDR3 is CATSRGAGQGIFEQYF. The CDR3 region has the DNA TGTGCCACCAGCAGAGGTGCAGGACAGGGGATATTCGAGCAGTACTTC.

The V and J genes are TRBV29-1 and TRBJ1-1, with a possible D match to TRBD1 (5 bases). The CDR3 spans 13 residues. The V gene lost 1 base and the J gene lost 0 bases, with 6 bases spanning the gap. Germline CDR1 and CDR2: SQVTM and ANQGSEA. The CDR3, as DNA: TGCAGCGTTGAAGGGGGGGTGAACACTGAAGCTTTCTTT. It yields the protein CSVEGGVNTEAFF.

The chain carries TRBV28 and TRBJ1-1; D is uncertain. Germline-derived CDR1 and CDR2 are MDHEN and SYDVKM. This CDR3 is 20 amino acids long. Trimming removed 5 bases from V and 0 bases from J, with 28 bases in between. CDR3 in amino acids: CASSQLVVRQQGFMNTEAFF. In DNA, the CDR3 is TGTGCCAGCAGTCAATTAGTCGTCCGTCAGCAAGGATTCATGAACACTGAAGCTTTCTTT.

This clone was seen only once. V is TRBV7-2 and J is TRBJ2-3; unclear D gene. CDR1 is SGHTA and CDR2 is FQGNSA in the germline V gene. CDR3 size: 14 residues. V lost 5 bases, J lost 4 bases, and 13 bases lay in between. CDR3 sequence (DNA): TGTGCCAGCAGCCGGACCCGTTCCCCAGATACGCAGTATTTT. This sequence encodes CASSRTRSPDTQYF.

This clone was detected only a few times. The chain employs TRBV6-1 and TRBJ2-1, with TRBD2 identical over 11 bases. Looked up from germline, CDR1 is MNHNS and CDR2 is SASEGT. The V segment lost 4 bases and the J segment 6 bases; nucleotides outside the gene matches: 2. The CDR3 covers 14 residues. The CDR3 bases are TGTGCCAGCAGTGTGGGACTAGCGGTCAATGAGCAGTTCTTC. Protein product: CASSVGLAVNEQFF.

Points on this clone: Mismatch with germline at one junction end may stem from a read error. The gene calls are TRBV23-1 and TRBJ1-1; possibly TRBD1 for D (6 bases). TRBV23-1 is reported as an ORF; its role is uncertain. The CDR3 runs to 22 residues. The CDR3 protein is CASTQVVDGGVGEGGMNTEAFF. Written as DNA, the CDR3 is TGCGCCAGCACTCAAGTTGTGGACGGCGGAGTTGGGGAGGGGGGAATGAACACTGAAGCTTTCTTT.

V is TRBV11-2 and J is TRBJ1-2, with D possibly TRBD1 on 5 matching bases. Trimming cost V 5 bases and J 9 bases, with 16 bases left between them. Germline CDR1 reads SGHAT; CDR2 reads FQNNGV. The CDR3 is made up of 13 amino acids. CDR3 region: CASSPARDGRYTF. The CDR3 bases are TGTGCCAGCAGCCCTGCCCGGGACGGCCGCTACACCTTC.